The 4 T cell receptor beta chains below all came from one sample that was sequenced in a study of blood T cell repertoires in COVID-19. Sequencing was performed with immunoSEQ multiplex PCR; in TCRdb, only in-frame clones are kept and a portion is missing. The data contain 250,000 to 350,000 clones, around 89% of them seen just once; the ten biggest clones take up around 4.5%. Sample: PBMCs or T cells enriched from blood (not recorded which). These TCRs come from a woman under 30 with acute COVID-19.

This chain joins TRBV5-8 and TRBJ2-7, with D perhaps matching TRBD2 (6 bases). There are 15 residues in the CDR3. The germline V and J ends were trimmed by 2 bases and 2 bases, with 14 bases remaining between them. The germline V gene encodes CDR1 SGHTS and CDR2 YDEGEE. CDR3 DNA: TGTGCCAGCAGCTTAGATGGAGGGAACCCCTACGAGCAGTACTTC. This codes for CASSLDGGNPYEQYF.

The chain uses TRBV27 and TRBJ2-5; D not resolved. CDR1 is MNHEY and CDR2 is SMNVEV in the germline V gene (reference sequence). Trimming removed 2 bases from V and 5 bases from J, with 3 bases in between. There are 11 residues in the CDR3. The CDR3 here is CASSLGETQYF. Written as DNA, the CDR3 is TGTGCCAGCAGTTTAGGCGAGACCCAGTACTTC.

This clone has a single count. The gene calls are TRBV2 and TRBJ1-6; the D gene is possibly TRBD1 (6 bases). The CDR3 sequence is 14 residues long. V lost 6 bases to trimming and J lost 7 bases, with 13 bases between them. Germline V gene data show CDR1 as SNHLY and CDR2 as FYNNEI. CDR3 DNA sequence: TGTGCCAGCAGACTACAGGGCCCCAATTCACCCCTCCACTTT. Its protein product is CASRLQGPNSPLHF.

The V gene is TRBV6-2 or TRBV6-3, the J gene TRBJ1-1; tentatively, D is TRBD1 (6 bases). V was pared by 2 bases and J by 6 bases, with 16 bases between. Germline lookup yields CDR1 MNHEY and CDR2 SVGEGT. CDR3 size: 15 residues. The CDR3 DNA reads as TGTGCCAGCAGTTACCTAACGCACAGGGCCCCTGAAGCTTTCTTT. This encodes CASSYLTHRAPEAFF.